These 32 T cell receptor beta chains came from one sample sequenced in a study of blood T cells in healthy people across ages. Together with a sample-barcoded 5' primer, a J-beta primer mix was included in a second PCR lasting about 6 to 11 cycles. TCRdb itself ran the 5' RACE reads through MiXCR, one entry per CDR3 protein. This sample has approximately 1.5 million distinct CDR3 sequences, with about 31% found just once. Sample: blood. The receptors originated from a woman aged 30 to 39 in good health.

The sample holds a few counts of this clonotype. The rearrangement joins TRBV12-3 or TRBV12-4 to TRBJ2-1; D is perhaps TRBD2 (6 bases). V was clipped by 6 bases and J by 4 bases, with 16 bases between them. The CDR3 length is 15 residues. CDR3 DNA sequence: TGTGCCAGCAGGATACTAGCCCCATCTTACAATGAGCAGTTCTTC. Translated, it gives CASRILAPSYNEQFF.

This clonotype was counted a few times. The rearrangement uses TRBV29-1 and TRBJ2-3; D not certain. CDR3 length: 13 amino acids. Germline CDR1 and CDR2: SQVTM and ANQGSEA. Trimming took off 4 bases at V and 2 bases at J, with 10 bases between the two ends. The CDR3 region has the DNA TGCAGCGTTGGTCGACACCTCACAGATACGCAGTATTTT. This gives the protein CSVGRHLTDTQYF.

As for this clonotype: A much more abundant neighbour one base away suggests this may be a read error. This chain links TRBV4-1 with TRBJ2-1, with D perhaps matching TRBD1 (6 bases). The CDR3 sequence is 22 residues long. Germline V CDR1 and CDR2: MGHRA, YSYEKL. V lost 0 bases, J lost 0 bases, and 27 bases lay in between. CDR3 region: CASSQDPEAAGVSFSSYNEQFF. The CDR3 nucleotides read TGCGCCAGCAGCCAAGATCCGGAAGCCGCAGGGGTCTCCTTCTCCTCCTACAATGAGCAGTTCTTC.

The chain combines TRBV27 with TRBJ2-1; D may be TRBD2 (6 bases). The V gene's germline CDR1 is MNHEY and CDR2 SMNVEV (reference sequence). V lost 5 bases and J lost 3, with 11 bases in between. This CDR3 is built from 14 residues. The CDR3 spells CASSRDSRYNEQFF. As DNA, the CDR3 is TGTGCCAGCAGTCGGGACTCACGCTACAATGAGCAGTTCTTC.

The chain has TRBV2 and TRBJ1-1, with a possible D match to TRBD1 (5 bases). The CDR3 extends over 11 amino acids. Looked up from germline, CDR1 is SNHLY and CDR2 is FYNNEI. V lost 8 bases and J lost 5, with 9 bases in between. The CDR3 spells CASYRGTEAFF. The CDR3 DNA is TGTGCCAGCTATAGGGGAACTGAAGCTTTCTTT.

The chain links TRBV27 to TRBJ2-5; D is undetermined. The germline gives CDR1 MNHEY, CDR2 SMNVEV (reference sequence). V lost 4 bases to trimming and J lost 5 bases, with 11 bases between them. The CDR3 is 13 residues long. The CDR3 loop reads CASSWLKGETQYF. Written as DNA, the CDR3 is TGTGCCAGCAGTTGGCTCAAAGGGGAGACCCAGTACTTC.

V usage is TRBV20-1 and J usage is TRBJ2-3; 13 positions agree with TRBD2. This CDR3 has 16 residues. V gave up 2 bases and J gave up 4 bases; unmatched junction bases: 6. The germline V gene has CDR1 DFQATT and CDR2 SNEGSKA (reference sequence). CDR3 protein: CSARPGTSGDADTQYF. The CDR3 bases are TGCAGTGCTAGACCCGGGACTAGCGGGGATGCAGATACGCAGTATTTT.

The rearrangement joins TRBV18 to TRBJ2-1; D gene uncertain. Trimming removed 2 bases at V and 8 bases at J, with 13 bases between. This CDR3 has 14 amino acids. CDR1 and CDR2 (germline): KGHSH, LQKENI. CDR3: CASSPSAIRHEQFF. The CDR3 DNA sequence: TGTGCCAGCTCACCATCAGCCATCCGGCATGAGCAGTTCTTC.

V and J are TRBV2 and TRBJ2-1; no reliable D call. Trimming removed 8 bases from V and 0 bases from J, with 20 bases in between. The germline gives CDR1 SNHLY, CDR2 FYNNEI. CDR3 length: 17 amino acids. The CDR3 is CASPVRAAPSSYNEQFF. The CDR3 DNA reads as TGTGCCAGCCCAGTTAGGGCCGCACCGAGCTCCTACAATGAGCAGTTCTTC.

The V call is TRBV19, the J call TRBJ2-1; D is uncertain. The V gene lost 6 bases and the J gene lost 7 bases, with 10 bases spanning the gap. From germline, CDR1 is LNHDA and CDR2 SQIVND (reference sequence). The CDR3 consists of 12 residues. Here the CDR3 reads CASSAFVNEQFF. CDR3 in DNA: TGTGCCAGTAGCGCTTTCGTGAATGAGCAGTTCTTC.

There are a few counts of this clonotype. The chain employs TRBV20-1 and TRBJ2-7, with 9 positions matching TRBD2. CDR3 length equals 15 residues. V gave up 0 bases and J gave up 2 bases; unmatched junction bases: 5. Looked up from germline, CDR1 is DFQATT and CDR2 is SNEGSKA (reference sequence). The CDR3 region has the DNA TGCAGTGCTAGAGATTCGACTAGCGGTACCTACGAGCAGTACTTC. It encodes CSARDSTSGTYEQYF.

On this clonotype itself: An end of the junction does not agree with germline; a read error may underlie this. The J gene is TRBJ2-1, the V gene TRBV20-1; no firm D call. The CDR3 is 14 residues long. Germline V CDR1 and CDR2: DFQATT, SNEGSKA (reference sequence). The DNA for the CDR3 is TGCAGTGCTTCCAACTTGAGCTCCTACGATGAGCAGTTCTTC. Residues: CSASNLSSYDEQFF.

The chain uses TRBV20-1 and TRBJ2-7; no firm D call. The CDR3 consists of 13 residues. Germline V lookup: CDR1 DFQATT, CDR2 SNEGSKA (reference sequence). V was trimmed by 6 bases and J by 3 bases, leaving 15 bases between them. CDR3 in amino acids: CSAPKPSFYEQYF. CDR3 DNA sequence: TGCAGTGCCCCGAAGCCCAGCTTCTACGAGCAGTACTTC.

This clonotype has a single count. The chain employs TRBV6-5 and TRBJ2-7; TRBD2 matches at 10 bases. The junction had 14 bases not matched to a gene; V was cut back by 0 bases and J by 3 bases. In germline, CDR1 is MNHEY, CDR2 SVGAGI. The CDR3 spans 19 residues. The CDR3 is CASSYSRVAGGQNHYEQYF. The CDR3 nucleotides are TGTGCCAGCAGTTACTCGCGGGTAGCGGGAGGCCAAAACCACTACGAGCAGTACTTC.

The chain joins TRBV10-3 to TRBJ1-2; no definite D call. The germline CDR1 and CDR2 sequences are ENHRY and SYGVKD. V dropped 0 bases and J dropped 5 bases, with 7 bases sitting between them. The CDR3 spans 13 residues. CDR3 residues: CAISESKGYGYTF. The CDR3 bases are TGTGCCATCAGTGAGTCTAAGGGTTATGGCTACACCTTC.

This clonotype was counted a few times. J is TRBJ1-5 and V is TRBV10-3; D may be TRBD1 (5 bases). The CDR3 is 15 residues long. Germline-derived CDR1 and CDR2 are ENHRY and SYGVKD. V lost 5 bases to trimming and J lost 1 base, with 12 bases between them. The CDR3 here is CAISPDGGSNQPQHF. The CDR3 DNA follows: TGTGCCATCAGTCCGGACGGGGGAAGCAATCAGCCCCAGCATTTT.

CDR3 coding DNA: TGTGCCAGCAGCCAGGGGACTAGCGGCCCTCTGAGGACAGATACGCAGTATTTT. Its protein product is CASSQGTSGPLRTDTQYF. V usage is TRBV14 and J usage is TRBJ2-3, with 11 nucleotides matching TRBD2. The ends lost 3 bases at V and 3 bases at J; junction bases unmatched: 11. The length of the CDR3 is 18 residues. The germline V gene encodes CDR1 SGHDN and CDR2 FVKESK.

Only a few counts were recorded for this clonotype. This rearrangement joins TRBV2 to TRBJ2-1, with TRBD1 matching 9 bases. The CDR3 has 14 residues. Germline CDR1 and CDR2: SNHLY and FYNNEI. The J segment lost 4 bases and the V segment lost 8 bases, leaving 6 bases of the junction unmatched. Here the CDR3 reads CASLDRGFYNEQFF. DNA for the CDR3: TGTGCCAGCCTGGACAGGGGTTTTTACAATGAGCAGTTCTTC.

The CDR3 sequence is CASSHPGTSGREQFF. The CDR3 bases are TGTGCCAGCAGCCACCCGGGGACTAGCGGACGGGAGCAGTTCTTC. This sequence joins TRBV3-1 and TRBJ2-1; 11 bases fit TRBD2. Looked up from germline, CDR1 is LGHDT and CDR2 is YNNKEL (reference sequence). V lost 3 bases to trimming and J lost 10 bases; unmatched junction nucleotides: 8. The CDR3 totals 15 residues.

This chain connects TRBV4-1 to TRBJ2-7; D perhaps matches TRBD2 (6 bases). The germline gives CDR1 MGHRA, CDR2 YSYEKL. CDR3 length: 16 amino acids. Trimming removed 0 bases from V and 2 bases from J, with 14 bases in between. The CDR3 sequence: CASSQETGVVTYEQYF. The DNA for the CDR3 is TGCGCCAGCAGCCAAGAAACGGGAGTTGTAACCTACGAGCAGTACTTC.

This clonotype has ten or more counts. The V gene is TRBV29-1, the J gene TRBJ2-5, with 14 bases aligning to TRBD2. V was clipped by 6 bases and J by 5 bases; unmatched bases: 8. Germline-derived CDR1 and CDR2 are SQVTM and ANQGSEA. This CDR3 contains 15 residues. This chain's CDR3 is CSVARTSGRIETQYF. CDR3 coding DNA: TGCAGCGTCGCCAGGACTAGCGGGAGGATTGAGACCCAGTACTTC.

This clonotype appeared many times. The genes are TRBV29-1 and TRBJ2-1; 10 nucleotides line up with TRBD1. CDR3 size: 15 residues. The V gene end was trimmed by 7 bases and the J gene end by 8 bases; junction bases not matched to a gene: 14. CDR1 is SQVTM and CDR2 is ANQGSEA in the germline V gene. The DNA for the CDR3 is TGCAGCGCCGAGGTCCGGGACAGGGGTATCTATGAGCAGTTCTTC. This translates into CSAEVRDRGIYEQFF.

The V gene is TRBV30, the J gene TRBJ2-1; tentatively, D is TRBD2 (5 bases). Between the trimmed V and J ends, which lost 0 bases and 6 bases, there was a span of 12 bases. Germline lookup yields CDR1 GTSNPN and CDR2 SVGIG (reference sequence). CDR3 size: 14 residues. The chain's CDR3 is CAWSVGAGTNEQFF. As DNA, the CDR3 is TGTGCCTGGAGTGTAGGTGCGGGCACCAATGAGCAGTTCTTC.

This clonotype turned up a few times. The rearrangement joins TRBV28 to TRBJ2-7; perhaps TRBD1 as D (6 bases). The germline CDR1 and CDR2 sequences are MDHEN and SYDVKM. Trimming left V 7 bases short and J 0 bases short, with 13 bases between. The CDR3 sequence is 14 residues long. For the CDR3, the DNA is TGTGCCAGCAACATACAGGGAGCCTCCTACGAGCAGTACTTC. Translation gives CASNIQGASYEQYF.

V is TRBV11-3 and J is TRBJ2-1; D perhaps matches TRBD1 (5 bases). The CDR3 is 13 residues long. Between the trimmed V and J ends, which lost 6 bases and 6 bases, there was a span of 12 bases. Germline values: CDR1 SGHNT, CDR2 YENEEA. CDR3 coding DNA: TGTGCCAGCAGTAGTGACAGTTCCAATGAGCAGTTCTTC. Protein sequence: CASSSDSSNEQFF.

This clonotype was seen repeatedly, ten times or more. This chain connects TRBV10-3 to TRBJ2-3, with D unresolved. Looked up from germline, CDR1 is ENHRY and CDR2 is SYGVKD. V dropped 4 bases and J dropped 0 bases, with 11 bases sitting between them. This CDR3 is 15 amino acids long. CDR3 DNA sequence: TGTGCCATCAGTGGGGCCGAAACTAGCACAGATACGCAGTATTTT. Translating gives CAISGAETSTDTQYF.

This clonotype was seen once. V is TRBV18 and J is TRBJ1-1; no definite D call. CDR1 and CDR2 (germline): KGHSH, LQKENI. This CDR3 spans 15 amino acids. Trimming shortened V by 1 base and J by 0 bases, and 9 bases separated the two germline ends. The CDR3 DNA reads TGTGCCAGCTCACCACGAGCCCTTATGAACACTGAAGCTTTCTTT. Residues: CASSPRALMNTEAFF.

The table lists this clonotype with a few counts. The chain combines TRBV9 with TRBJ2-3; D unresolved. V was clipped by 4 bases and J by 1 base, with 13 bases between them. The CDR3 sequence is 15 residues long. Looked up from germline, CDR1 is SGDLS and CDR2 is YYNGEE. CDR3 bases: TGTGCCAGCAGCCCCCGTCCAAGCGGCACAGATACGCAGTATTTT. This translates into CASSPRPSGTDTQYF.

DNA for the CDR3: TGCAGTGCTAGTAGCTCGGGGTACGAGCAGTACTTC. This codes for CSASSSGYEQYF. This chain connects TRBV20-1 to TRBJ2-7; D perhaps matches TRBD2 (5 bases). The CDR3 loop spans 12 amino acids. V lost 3 bases and J 4 bases, leaving 10 bases between the germline ends. Germline V gene sequence: CDR1 DFQATT, CDR2 SNEGSKA (reference sequence).

The rearrangement joins TRBV7-9 to TRBJ2-3; 7 positions match TRBD2. J lost 0 bases, V lost 7 bases, and 16 bases had no gene match. The CDR3 totals 18 residues. The germline gives CDR1 SEHNR, CDR2 FQNEAQ (reference sequence). The DNA for the CDR3 is TGTGCCAGCACCCGAGCCCCGGGACTAAATTCTAGCACAGATACGCAGTATTTT. Amino acid sequence: CASTRAPGLNSSTDTQYF.

This chain links TRBV4-1 with TRBJ2-7; D is possibly TRBD1 (6 bases). Germline values: CDR1 MGHRA, CDR2 YSYEKL. Trimming removed 1 base at V and 7 bases at J, with 14 bases between. The CDR3 extends over 14 amino acids. DNA for the CDR3: TGCGCCAGCAGCCAAGTAGTGGGGGCGCGGGAGCAGTACTTC. This encodes CASSQVVGAREQYF.

This clonotype was observed a few times. The DNA for the CDR3 is TGTGCCAGCAGCCAAGACAGGGTGTCTGACGAGCAGTACTTC. It specifies CASSQDRVSDEQYF. This chain joins TRBV3-1 and TRBJ2-7; D is possibly TRBD1 (5 bases). V was pared by 0 bases and J by 5 bases, with 11 bases between. Germline CDR1 reads LGHDT; CDR2 reads YNNKEL (reference sequence). The length of the CDR3 is 14 residues.